This T cell receptor (beta chain) was observed in a study of control samples from healthy donors and cancer patients. Some clones are missing from TCRdb's copy, which holds only in-frame ones; the method was immunoSEQ multiplex PCR. The sample carries about 150,000 clones, 94% recorded once. Worth noting for this clone: At one end the junction does not follow the germline gene, possibly because of a read error.

This receptor was taken from a woman under 30 in good health. The sample comprised blood.

The CDR3 coding sequence is TGTGCTAGCAGCCACCGGGGACAGGGGGGCAATGAGCAGTTCTTC. This sequence encodes CASSHRGQGGNEQFF. The chain links TRBV7-7 to TRBJ2-1; 11 nucleotides match TRBD1. The length of the CDR3 is 15 residues. Germline loops: CDR1 SSHAT, CDR2 FNYEAQ (reference sequence).